This passage covers 28 T cell receptor beta chains from one sample sequenced in a study of preoperative IRX-2 immunotherapy in early breast cancer. Stated treatment: preoperative locoregional IRX-2 cytokine immunotherapy. Clones were read by immunoSEQ multiplex PCR, and TCRdb kept only the in-frame ones, dropping some. The data hold approximately 26,000 clones, with approximately 81% observed a single time. The sample consisted of lymph node tissue, taken after IRX-2 immunotherapy. Receptor source: a human donor with breast cancer.

The rearrangement links TRBV11-3 to TRBJ1-5; TRBD1 matches 8 bases. V dropped 4 bases and J dropped 1; count of bases not matched to a gene: 0. Germline V lookup: CDR1 SGHNT, CDR2 YENEEA. This CDR3 region has 14 residues. Here the CDR3 DNA reads TGTGCCAGCAGCTACAGGGGGAGCAATCAGCCCCAGCATTTT. Amino acid sequence: CASSYRGSNQPQHF.

The genes are TRBV12-5 and TRBJ2-1, with TRBD2 matching 7 bases. The CDR3 runs to 12 residues. Germline lookup yields CDR1 LGHNT and CDR2 FRNRAP. Trimming cost V 4 bases and J 6 bases; bases outside gene matches: 0. The CDR3 nucleotides are TGTGCTAGTGGTTCGGGGGGCAATGAGCAGTTCTTC. It translates to CASGSGGNEQFF.

The V and J genes are TRBV28 and TRBJ1-1, with D possibly TRBD1 on 5 matching bases. The length of the CDR3 is 17 residues. CDR1 and CDR2 (germline): MDHEN, SYDVKM. V dropped 3 bases and J dropped 1 base, with 18 bases sitting between them. The CDR3 protein is CASSFTTDLGQNTEAFF. The CDR3 coding sequence is TGTGCCAGCAGTTTTACTACCGATCTGGGGCAGAACACTGAAGCTTTCTTT.

This chain uses TRBV11-3 with TRBJ1-3; D possibly corresponds to TRBD1 (5 bases). Looked up from germline, CDR1 is SGHNT and CDR2 is YENEEA. V lost 2 bases, J lost 7 bases, and 18 bases lay in between. The CDR3 spans 16 residues. The CDR3 loop is CASSLQSPGNTNTIYF. The CDR3 nucleotides read TGTGCCAGCAGCTTACAATCTCCAGGGAACACCAACACCATATATTTT. Full variable domain (outside the CDR3, taken from reference TRBV11-3 and TRBJ1-3): EAGVVQSPRYKIIEKKQPVAFWCNPISGHNTLYWYLQNLGQGPELLIRYENEEAVDDSQLPKDRFSAERLKGVDSTLKIQPAELGDSAVYLCASSLQSPGNTNTIYFGEGSWLTVV.

As DNA, the CDR3 is TGTGCCAGCAGATTGTCGACAGGGCCCTATGGCTACACCTTC. It translates to CASRLSTGPYGYTF. The rearrangement joins TRBV28 to TRBJ1-2; 7 bases fit TRBD1. Losses at the gene ends were 6 bases for V and 4 bases for J; bases not matched to a gene: 8. Germline CDR1 and CDR2: MDHEN and SYDVKM. This CDR3 comprises 14 residues.

V usage is TRBV7-8 and J usage is TRBJ1-1, with a weak D call TRBD1 (5 bases). The CDR3 sequence is 13 residues long. The germline V gene has CDR1 SGHVS and CDR2 FQNEAQ. V shed 5 bases and J shed 1 base, with 8 bases lying between them. The CDR3 reads CASSTGQNTEAFF. The CDR3 nucleotides read TGTGCCAGCAGCACAGGACAGAACACTGAAGCTTTCTTT.

In the case of this clone: An end of the junction differs from the germline gene, which may be a read error. The V and J genes are TRBV6-8 and TRBJ2-3; D assignment may be TRBD1 or TRBD2 (6 bases each). The CDR3 sequence is 14 residues long. CDR1 is MNHGY and CDR2 is SAAAGT in the germline V gene. The CDR3: CAISPGAFTDTQYF. The CDR3 DNA reads as TGTGCCATCAGTCCGGGGGCCTTCACAGATACGCAGTATTTT.

The chain combines TRBV6-8 with TRBJ2-7; TRBD2 matches 10 bases. Losses at the gene ends were 5 bases for V and 6 bases for J; bases not matched to a gene: 13. Germline V lookup: CDR1 MNHGY, CDR2 SAAAGT. The CDR3 loop spans 16 amino acids. CDR3 nucleotides: TGTGCCAGCAGTGAGTCCGGGACTAGCGCCTCCCGCGAGCAGTACTTC. This gives the protein CASSESGTSASREQYF.

This sequence joins TRBV6-8 and TRBJ1-3; D unresolved. The V gene's germline CDR1 is MNHGY and CDR2 SAAAGT. The CDR3 is made up of 15 amino acids. V shed 5 bases and J shed 1 base, with 12 bases lying between them. The CDR3 loop is CASSLSGWSGNTIYF. The DNA for the CDR3 is TGTGCCAGCAGTCTTTCTGGTTGGTCTGGAAACACCATATATTTT.

The chain uses TRBV11-3 and TRBJ1-4; TRBD1 is a possible D gene (5 bases). This CDR3 region has 14 residues. V lost 8 bases and J lost 0, with 10 bases in between. Germline V gene sequence: CDR1 SGHNT, CDR2 YENEEA. CDR3 nucleotides: TGTGCCAGCGCGAGAGGGGCAACTAATGAAAAACTGTTTTTT. Translating it yields CASARGATNEKLFF.

The V and J genes are TRBV6-7 and TRBJ2-4; 8 nucleotides agree with TRBD2. TRBV6-7 is flagged as an ORF with uncertain function. The junction had 5 bases not matched to a gene; V was cut back by 4 bases and J by 6 bases. CDR3 length: 14 amino acids. The CDR3 DNA sequence: TGTGCCAGCAGTTCCTCGGGAGGGTTAAACATTCAGTACTTC. This translates into CASSSSGGLNIQYF.

This chain joins TRBV29-1 and TRBJ2-3; the D is unclear. Germline CDR1 is SQVTM and CDR2 is ANQGSEA. Trimming removed 3 bases from V and 6 bases from J, with 13 bases in between. CDR3 length: 13 amino acids. The DNA for the CDR3 is TGCAGCGTTGACCACAGATTAGGGGATACGCAGTATTTT. Its translation is CSVDHRLGDTQYF.

The count of this clone is one. CDR3 sequence reads: CASSPPSNTEAFF. CDR3 DNA sequence: TGTGCCAGCTCACCACCGTCGAACACTGAAGCTTTCTTT. This chain connects TRBV18 to TRBJ1-1, with D unclear. Germline CDR1 KGHSH, CDR2 LQKENI. The CDR3 is made up of 13 amino acids. Deletions cut 0 bases from V and 1 base from J, with 3 bases between. Combining the CDR3 with reference TRBV18 and TRBJ1-1 gives the whole variable domain NAGVMQNPRHLVRRRGQEARLRCSPMKGHSHVYWYRQLPEEGLKFMVYLQKENIIDESGMPKERFSAEFPKEGPSILRIQQVVRGDSAAYFCASSPPSNTEAFFGQGTRLTVV.

This clone is a singleton in its sample. The chain has TRBV7-6 and TRBJ2-3; 9 bases line up with TRBD2. Per germline, CDR1 SGHVS and CDR2 FNYEAQ. V trimming: 1 base; J trimming: 5 bases; junction bases outside the gene matches: 7. The CDR3 consists of 16 residues. CDR3 sequence (DNA): TGTGCCAGCAGCTTAGGGCTAGCGGGAAGGGGAGATACGCAGTATTTT. Its protein is CASSLGLAGRGDTQYF.

This clone was counted a few times. The chain combines TRBV19 with TRBJ1-5, with D perhaps matching TRBD1 (6 bases). CDR1 is LNHDA and CDR2 is SQIVND in the germline V gene (reference sequence). Trimming left V 9 bases short and J 0 bases short, with 15 bases between. CDR3 size: 15 residues. In DNA form, the CDR3 reads TGTGCCAGAAGGTCCCACAGGGATAGCAATCAGCCCCAGCATTTT. Protein product: CARRSHRDSNQPQHF.

The chain is built from TRBV29-1 and TRBJ1-1; TRBD1 aligns across 10 bases. V was clipped by 6 bases and J by 9 bases; unmatched bases: 7. The CDR3 has 12 residues. Germline CDR1 reads SQVTM; CDR2 reads ANQGSEA. This CDR3 reads CSVARQGAKAFF. DNA of the CDR3: TGCAGCGTAGCTAGACAGGGGGCAAAAGCTTTCTTT.

This chain uses TRBV19 with TRBJ1-5, with a tentative D call TRBD1 (5 bases). The V end lost 2 bases, the J end lost 0 bases, and 8 bases lay between the germline ends. Germline V gene sequence: CDR1 LNHDA, CDR2 SQIVND (reference sequence). The CDR3 spans 15 residues. The CDR3, as DNA: TGTGCCAGTAGTATATACGGGGGTAGCAATCAGCCCCAGCATTTT. Residues: CASSIYGGSNQPQHF.

The chain is built from TRBV7-6 and TRBJ1-5; tentative D call: TRBD1 (5 bases). V lost 3 bases to trimming and J lost 9 bases, with 18 bases between them. Per germline, CDR1 SGHVS and CDR2 FNYEAQ. There are 15 residues in the CDR3. The CDR3 here is CASSLNGQGFRPQHF. Written as DNA, the CDR3 is TGTGCCAGCAGCTTGAATGGGCAGGGTTTCAGGCCCCAGCATTTT.

The chain links TRBV15 to TRBJ2-7; TRBD2 aligns across 11 bases. Losses at the gene ends were 0 bases for V and 12 bases for J; bases not matched to a gene: 7. Germline V gene data show CDR1 as LNHNV and CDR2 as YYDKDF (reference sequence). The CDR3 runs to 14 residues. This chain's CDR3 is CATSRDRSSGRRYF. In nucleotides, the CDR3 is TGTGCCACCAGCAGAGATCGTTCTAGCGGGAGGCGGTACTTC.

V usage is TRBV6-8 and J usage is TRBJ2-3; D is possibly TRBD2 (6 bases). CDR1 is MNHGY, CDR2 SAAAGT, per germline. Trimming removed 5 bases from V and 0 bases from J, with 18 bases in between. This CDR3 is built from 17 residues. This CDR3 reads CASSPGTGISSTDTQYF. The CDR3 DNA reads as TGTGCCAGCAGTCCCGGGACTGGCATCTCTAGCACAGATACGCAGTATTTT.

This clone is termed medium-sized. The chain couples TRBV11-3 to TRBJ2-7, with 7 bases matching TRBD1. V lost 3 bases and J lost 0; bases outside the gene matches: 8. CDR1 is SGHNT and CDR2 is YENEEA in the germline V gene. This CDR3 has 16 amino acids. The CDR3 DNA is TGTGCCAGCAGCTTGGTTTTACAGGGGAGCTCCTACGAGCAGTACTTC. It encodes CASSLVLQGSSYEQYF. Supplemented by reference TRBV11-3 and TRBJ2-7, the full variable domain reads EAGVVQSPRYKIIEKKQPVAFWCNPISGHNTLYWYLQNLGQGPELLIRYENEEAVDDSQLPKDRFSAERLKGVDSTLKIQPAELGDSAVYLCASSLVLQGSSYEQYFGPGTRLTVT.

The rearrangement links TRBV19 to TRBJ1-4; D call uncertain. In germline, CDR1 is LNHDA, CDR2 SQIVND (reference sequence). There are 14 residues in the CDR3. Trimming pared 5 bases from V and 8 bases from J, leaving 15 bases between. The CDR3 protein is CASSESGLIEKLFF. CDR3 bases: TGTGCCAGTAGTGAGTCGGGGTTGATAGAAAAACTGTTTTTT.

The J gene is TRBJ2-1, the V gene TRBV28; 11 positions agree with TRBD1. Losses at the gene ends were 5 bases for V and 4 bases for J; bases not matched to a gene: 10. CDR1 is MDHEN and CDR2 is SYDVKM in the germline V gene. The CDR3 has 17 amino acids. The DNA for the CDR3 is TGTGCCAGCAGTATACTCACCGGGACAGGGGGTTACAATGAGCAGTTCTTC. It yields the protein CASSILTGTGGYNEQFF. The full variable domain, in which reference TRBV28 and TRBJ2-1 provide the parts outside the CDR3, is DVKVTQSSRYLVKRTGEKVFLECVQDMDHENMFWYRQDPGLGLRLIYFSYDVKMKEKGDIPEGYSVSREKKERFSLILESASTNQTSMYLCASSILTGTGGYNEQFFGPGTRLTVL.

DNA for the CDR3: TGTGCCAGCAGCCCAATGGGCAGGGTAACCGATACGCAGTATTTT. Protein sequence: CASSPMGRVTDTQYF. V and J are TRBV4-2 and TRBJ2-3, with D possibly being TRBD1 (5 bases). This CDR3 has 15 residues. The germline V and J ends were trimmed by 4 bases and 6 bases, with 17 bases remaining between them. Germline CDR1 and CDR2: LGHNA and YNFKEQ.

The chain couples TRBV28 to TRBJ1-2; D call uncertain. The germline gives CDR1 MDHEN, CDR2 SYDVKM. Trimming took off 5 bases at V and 3 bases at J, with 19 bases between the two ends. The CDR3 runs to 16 residues. CDR3 nucleotides: TGTGCCAGCAGTGTCACTCGGACCTTTCGCGACTATGGCTACACCTTC. It yields the protein CASSVTRTFRDYGYTF.

This sequence joins TRBV5-1 and TRBJ1-2, with D possibly TRBD1 on 5 matching bases. The CDR3 has 14 residues. Germline V gene data show CDR1 as SGHRS and CDR2 as YFSETQ. V was cut by 2 bases and J by 3 bases, with 11 bases left in between. The CDR3 DNA sequence: TGCGCCAGCAGCTTAGGGGAAGGTTACTATGGCTACACCTTC. It encodes CASSLGEGYYGYTF.

The chain links TRBV12-5 to TRBJ1-2; 8 nucleotides match TRBD1. The CDR3 has 15 residues. In germline, CDR1 is LGHNT, CDR2 FRNRAP. V dropped 5 bases and J dropped 2; count of bases not matched to a gene: 7. CDR3 coding DNA: TGTGCTAGTGGTACGGGGACAGGAGAGAACTATGGCTACACCTTC. The encoded protein is CASGTGTGENYGYTF. Using reference TRBV12-5 and TRBJ1-2 for the parts outside the CDR3, the full variable domain is DARVTQTPRHKVTEMGQEVTMRCQPILGHNTVFWYRQTMMQGLELLAYFRNRAPLDDSGMPKDRFSAEMPDATLATLKIQPSEPRDSAVYFCASGTGTGENYGYTFGSGTRLTVV.

The chain couples TRBV22-1 to TRBJ2-7; the table's D call TRBD1 went unverified against the DNA. TRBV22-1 counts as a pseudogene. This CDR3 has 15 amino acids. For the CDR3, the DNA is TGTGCCAGCAGTGCGGCCGGGACAGGGCCTAACGAGCAGTACTTC. Its protein is CASSAAGTGPNEQYF.